The clone carrying this T cell receptor beta chain was observed once. Its antigen is unknown. The data belong to a study of OX40 agonist ivuxolimab in advanced cancers. Study-wide background: Patients received ivuxolimab, an intravenous treatment, every 2 weeks at 0.01 to 10 mg/kg.

V gave up 2 bases and J gave up 1 base, with 14 bases separating them. From germline, CDR1 is SNHLY and CDR2 FYNNEI. This CDR3 has 16 residues. Points from the study as a whole: Among the lowest peripheral clonal expansion occurred in 0.1-3.0 mg/kg partial responders.

Sequenced by immunoSEQ multiplex PCR; TCRdb stores in-frame clones only, minus some. The sample includes about 67,000 clones, approximately 80% of them seen just once. The genes are TRBV2 and TRBJ1-1; D ambiguous. The source was CD4+ or CD8+ T cells sorted from blood, collected in a trial of the OX40 agonist ivuxolimab. The sequence was obtained from an adult with an advanced solid tumor such as melanoma, head and neck, liver or kidney cancer. CDR3 amino acids: CASSESGGLGNTEAFF. The CDR3 DNA reads TGTGCCAGCAGTGAATCGGGCGGCCTTGGGAACACTGAAGCTTTCTTT.